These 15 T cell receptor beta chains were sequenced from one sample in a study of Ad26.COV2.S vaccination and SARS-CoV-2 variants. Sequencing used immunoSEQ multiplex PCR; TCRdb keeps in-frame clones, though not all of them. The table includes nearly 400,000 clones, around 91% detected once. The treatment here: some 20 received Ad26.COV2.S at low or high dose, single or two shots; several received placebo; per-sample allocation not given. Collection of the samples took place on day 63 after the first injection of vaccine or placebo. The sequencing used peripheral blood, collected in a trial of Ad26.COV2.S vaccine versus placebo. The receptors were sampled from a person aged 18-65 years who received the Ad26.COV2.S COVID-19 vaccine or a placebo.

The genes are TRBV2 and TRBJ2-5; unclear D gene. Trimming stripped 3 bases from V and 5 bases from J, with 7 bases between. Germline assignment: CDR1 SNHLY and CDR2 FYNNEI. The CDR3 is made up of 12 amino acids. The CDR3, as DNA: TGTGCCAGCAGTGACAGATCCGAGACCCAGTACTTC. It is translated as CASSDRSETQYF.

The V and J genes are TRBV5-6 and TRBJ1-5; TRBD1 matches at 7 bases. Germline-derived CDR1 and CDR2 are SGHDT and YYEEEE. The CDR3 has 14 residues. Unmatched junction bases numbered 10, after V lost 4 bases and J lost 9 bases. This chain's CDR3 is CASSLGDSLRPQHF. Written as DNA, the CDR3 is TGTGCCAGCAGCCTTGGGGACAGCCTTCGGCCCCAGCATTTT.

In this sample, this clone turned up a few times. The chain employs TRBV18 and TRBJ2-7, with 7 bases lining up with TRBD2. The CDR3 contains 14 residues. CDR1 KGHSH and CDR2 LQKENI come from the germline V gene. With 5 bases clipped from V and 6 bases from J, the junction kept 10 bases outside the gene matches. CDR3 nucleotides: TGTGCCAGCTCATCCCGACTAGCTGTTGGCGAGCAGTACTTC. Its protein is CASSSRLAVGEQYF.

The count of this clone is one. The CDR3 DNA sequence: TGTGCCAGCAAGACAACAGACTATAATTCACCCCTCCACTTT. Its protein is CASKTTDYNSPLHF. The rearrangement joins TRBV14 to TRBJ1-6, with D hard to call. Trimming cost V 7 bases and J 3 bases, with 10 bases left between them. From germline, CDR1 is SGHDN and CDR2 FVKESK. The CDR3 sequence is 14 residues long.

CDR3 amino acids: CASRERLAGGPDTQYF. The CDR3 region has the DNA TGCGCCAGCAGGGAAAGACTAGCGGGAGGGCCGGATACGCAGTATTTT. The chain couples TRBV10-2 to TRBJ2-3, with 14 nucleotides matching TRBD2. The CDR3 contains 16 residues. Germline CDR1 reads WSHSY; CDR2 reads SAAADI. The J segment lost 6 bases and the V segment lost 6 bases, leaving 8 bases of the junction unmatched.

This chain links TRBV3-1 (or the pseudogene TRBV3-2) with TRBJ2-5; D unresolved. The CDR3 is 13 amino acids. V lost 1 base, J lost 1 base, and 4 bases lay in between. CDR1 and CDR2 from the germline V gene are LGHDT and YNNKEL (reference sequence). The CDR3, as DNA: TGTGCCAGCAGCCAAGCCAGCCAAGAGACCCAGTACTTC. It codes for CASSQASQETQYF.

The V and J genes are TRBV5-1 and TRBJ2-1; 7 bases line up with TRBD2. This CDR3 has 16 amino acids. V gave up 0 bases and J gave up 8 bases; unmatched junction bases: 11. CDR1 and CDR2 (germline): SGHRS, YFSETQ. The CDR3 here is CASSLGPRGVRDEQFF. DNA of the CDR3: TGCGCCAGCAGCTTGGGCCCTCGGGGGGTGAGAGATGAGCAGTTCTTC.

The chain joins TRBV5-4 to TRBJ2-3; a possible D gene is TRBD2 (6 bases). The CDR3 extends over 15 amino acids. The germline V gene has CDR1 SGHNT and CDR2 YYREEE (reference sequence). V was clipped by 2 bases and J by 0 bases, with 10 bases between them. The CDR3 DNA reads TGTGCCAGCAGCTTCGAAGGGACTAGCACAGATACGCAGTATTTT. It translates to CASSFEGTSTDTQYF.

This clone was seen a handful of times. The CDR3 region is CATSDSYRTGGRYGYTF. DNA of the CDR3: TGTGCCACCAGTGACTCTTACCGGACAGGGGGGAGGTATGGCTACACCTTC. This chain connects TRBV24-1 to TRBJ1-2; TRBD1 matches at 10 bases. The germline V gene encodes CDR1 KGHDR and CDR2 SFDVKD. The V segment lost 4 bases and the J segment 5 bases; nucleotides outside the gene matches: 12. The CDR3 sequence is 17 residues long.

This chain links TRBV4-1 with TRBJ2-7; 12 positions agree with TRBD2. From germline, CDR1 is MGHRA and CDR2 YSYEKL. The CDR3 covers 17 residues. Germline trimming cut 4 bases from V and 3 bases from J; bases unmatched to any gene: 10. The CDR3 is CASSPGLAGQIHYEQYF. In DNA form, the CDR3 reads TGCGCCAGCAGCCCGGGACTAGCGGGTCAAATTCACTACGAGCAGTACTTC.

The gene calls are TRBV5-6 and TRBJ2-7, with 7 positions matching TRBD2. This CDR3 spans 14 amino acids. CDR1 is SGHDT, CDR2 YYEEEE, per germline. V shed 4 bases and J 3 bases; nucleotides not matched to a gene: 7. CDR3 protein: CASSPFTGGYEQYF. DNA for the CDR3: TGTGCCAGCAGCCCTTTCACGGGAGGCTACGAGCAGTACTTC.

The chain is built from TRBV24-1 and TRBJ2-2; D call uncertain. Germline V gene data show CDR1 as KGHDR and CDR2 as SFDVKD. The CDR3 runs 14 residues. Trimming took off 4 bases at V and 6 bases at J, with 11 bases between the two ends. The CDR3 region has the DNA TGTGCCACCAGTGACCCGGGCCCTCCCGGGGAGCTGTTTTTT. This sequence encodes CATSDPGPPGELFF.

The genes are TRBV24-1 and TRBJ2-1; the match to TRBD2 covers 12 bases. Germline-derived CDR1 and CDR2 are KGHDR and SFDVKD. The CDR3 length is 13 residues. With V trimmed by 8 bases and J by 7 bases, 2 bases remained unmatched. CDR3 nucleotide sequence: TGTGCCACCAAGGGACTAGCGGGTAATGAGCAGTTCTTC. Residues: CATKGLAGNEQFF.

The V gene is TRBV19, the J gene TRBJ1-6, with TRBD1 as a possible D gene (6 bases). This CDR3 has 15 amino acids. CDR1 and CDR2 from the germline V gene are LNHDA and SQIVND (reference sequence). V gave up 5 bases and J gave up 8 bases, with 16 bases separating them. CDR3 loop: CASSFRQGSHSPLHF. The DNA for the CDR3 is TGTGCCAGTAGTTTCCGGCAGGGGTCTCATTCACCCCTCCACTTT. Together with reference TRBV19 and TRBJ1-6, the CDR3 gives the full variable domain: DGGITQSPKYLFRKEGQNVTLSCEQNLNHDAMYWYRQDPGQGLRLIYYSQIVNDFQKGDIAEGYSVSREKKESFPLTVTSAQKNPTAFYLCASSFRQGSHSPLHFGNGTRLTVT.

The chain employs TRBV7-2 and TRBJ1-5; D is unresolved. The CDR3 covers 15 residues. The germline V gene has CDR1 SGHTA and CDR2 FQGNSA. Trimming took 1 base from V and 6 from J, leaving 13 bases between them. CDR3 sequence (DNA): TGTGCCAGCAGCTTAGATAGGGCCGGGTCTCAGCCCCAGCATTTT. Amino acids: CASSLDRAGSQPQHF.